These T cell receptor beta chains were read from a single sample in a study of cytomegalovirus exposure and HLA in healthy donors. Some clones are missing from TCRdb's copy, which holds only in-frame ones; the method was immunoSEQ multiplex PCR. Of about 160,000 clones listed, over 75% are singletons. Sequencing used PBMCs. Source of these receptors: a woman aged 18 to 35 in good health and CMV-seronegative. CDR3s include the opening cysteine and the closing phenylalanine or tryptophan. D genes are given only for firm matches. Some rows mark clone size as missing; the rest say once, few, many or name a class of expanded clone.

v_gene: TRBV6-4; j_gene: TRBJ1-4; d_gene: NA; abundance: NA; len: 13; CDR3nt: TGTGCCAGCAGTGACAGGGAGGGCGAAAAACTGTTTTTT; CDR3aa: CASSDREGEKLFF
v_gene: TRBV2; j_gene: TRBJ2-5; d_gene: NA; abundance: few; len: 14; CDR3nt: TGTGCCAGCATCGGACAGAGGGACCTCGAGACCCAGTACTTC; CDR3aa: CASIGQRDLETQYF
v_gene: TRBV25-1; j_gene: TRBJ2-5; d_gene: TRBD1; abundance: few; len: 16; CDR3nt: TGTGCCAGCAGTGAAGCGGGTACAGGGGGCCAGGAGACCCAGTACTTC; CDR3aa: CASSEAGTGGQETQYF
v_gene: TRBV19; j_gene: TRBJ1-1; d_gene: TRBD1; abundance: NA; len: 15; CDR3nt: TGTGCCAGTGACAGGGGTTCGGGTGTGTACACTGAAGCTTTCTTT; CDR3aa: CASDRGSGVYTEAFF
v_gene: TRBV27; j_gene: TRBJ2-3; d_gene: TRBD1; abundance: NA; len: 14; CDR3nt: TGTGCCAGCGGAGACAGGGGGCGAGGAGATACGCAGTATTTT; CDR3aa: CASGDRGRGDTQYF
v_gene: TRBV5-6; j_gene: TRBJ2-5; d_gene: NA; abundance: few; len: 16; CDR3nt: TGTGCCAGCAGCTTGTGGCCAGGGGGGTCTGGAGAGACCCAGTACTTC; CDR3aa: CASSLWPGGSGETQYF
v_gene: TRBV5-6; j_gene: TRBJ2-2; d_gene: TRBD2; abundance: NA; len: 19; CDR3nt: TGTGCCAGCAGCTTGCGCAGGGGTCGAGCGGGAGGTAACACCGGGGAGCTGTTTTTT; CDR3aa: CASSLRRGRAGGNTGELFF
v_gene: TRBV10-3; j_gene: TRBJ1-2; d_gene: NA; abundance: NA; len: 15; CDR3nt: TGTGCCATCAGCGGCGGGGCGAACGCTAACTATGGCTACACCTTC; CDR3aa: CAISGGANANYGYTF
v_gene: TRBV28; j_gene: TRBJ2-1; d_gene: NA; abundance: once; len: 14; CDR3nt: TGTGCCAGCAGTTCTACCCCGGTCTACAATGAGCAGTTCTTC; CDR3aa: CASSSTPVYNEQFF
v_gene: TRBV7-9; j_gene: TRBJ2-5; d_gene: TRBD1; abundance: NA; len: 14; CDR3nt: TGTGCCAGCAGCCCCTGGGGACAGGGCGAGACCCAGTACTTC; CDR3aa: CASSPWGQGETQYF
v_gene: TRBV5-6; j_gene: TRBJ2-7; d_gene: TRBD1; abundance: NA; len: 14; CDR3nt: TGTGCCAGCAGTGTCCGGGACAGGATCTACGGGCAGTACTTC; CDR3aa: CASSVRDRIYGQYF
v_gene: TRBV27; j_gene: TRBJ2-6; d_gene: TRBD1; abundance: NA; len: 17; CDR3nt: TGTGCCGGGGGGACAGGCGGGCTTCGATCTGGGGCCAACGTCCTGACTTTC; CDR3aa: CAGGTGGLRSGANVLTF
v_gene: TRBV27; j_gene: TRBJ2-3; d_gene: TRBD2; abundance: NA; len: 13; CDR3nt: TGTGCCAGCAGTTTATCGGGAGGGAATACGCAGTATTTT; CDR3aa: CASSLSGGNTQYF
v_gene: TRBV6-6; j_gene: TRBJ1-4; d_gene: NA; abundance: NA; len: 14; CDR3nt: TGTGCCAGCAGTACCAGGGTCACTCCTGAAAAACTGTTTTTT; CDR3aa: CASSTRVTPEKLFF
v_gene: TRBV27; j_gene: TRBJ2-2; d_gene: TRBD1; abundance: NA; len: 16; CDR3nt: TGTGCCAGCAGTTTATTAGGGACAGGGAGAACCGGGGAGCTGTTTTTT; CDR3aa: CASSLLGTGRTGELFF
v_gene: TRBV6-1; j_gene: TRBJ2-3; d_gene: NA; abundance: once; len: 13; CDR3nt: TGTGCCAGCAGTGCCCAGGGTTCAGATACGCAGTATTTT; CDR3aa: CASSAQGSDTQYF
v_gene: TRBV6-1; j_gene: TRBJ1-1; d_gene: TRBD1; abundance: NA; len: 13; CDR3nt: TGTGCCAGCAGTTATTCTCGACAGGGGGAAGCTTTCTTT; CDR3aa: CASSYSRQGEAFF
v_gene: TRBV18; j_gene: TRBJ2-7; d_gene: TRBD1; abundance: NA; len: 14; CDR3nt: TGTGCCAGCTCCCTCGGACAGGGAATCTACGAGCAGTACTTC; CDR3aa: CASSLGQGIYEQYF
v_gene: TRBV28; j_gene: TRBJ2-7; d_gene: TRBD1; abundance: few; len: 15; CDR3nt: TGTGCCAGCAGTTTATTTGGGACAGGGGCCTACGAGCAGTACTTC; CDR3aa: CASSLFGTGAYEQYF
v_gene: TRBV7-3; j_gene: TRBJ2-7; d_gene: NA; abundance: NA; len: 16; CDR3nt: TGTGCCAGCAGCTTAAAGAATCTGGACTCATCCTACGAGCAGTACTTC; CDR3aa: CASSLKNLDSSYEQYF
v_gene: TRBV6-5; j_gene: TRBJ2-7; d_gene: NA; abundance: NA; len: 15; CDR3nt: TGTGCCAGCAGAGACCCCGGACTGGTGTTCTACGAGCAGTACTTC; CDR3aa: CASRDPGLVFYEQYF
v_gene: TRBV7-6; j_gene: TRBJ2-2; d_gene: NA; abundance: NA; len: 16; CDR3nt: TGTGCCAGCAGCTTAGTCGGCGGAGGGAGCACCGGGGAGCTGTTTTTT; CDR3aa: CASSLVGGGSTGELFF
v_gene: TRBV7-9; j_gene: TRBJ1-4; d_gene: TRBD1; abundance: once; len: 18; CDR3nt: TGTTCCAGCAGCCAATCAACGACAGGGGTGTCAACTAATGAAAAACTGTTTTTT; CDR3aa: CSSSQSTTGVSTNEKLFF
v_gene: TRBV6-1; j_gene: TRBJ2-7; d_gene: TRBD1; abundance: NA; len: 13; CDR3nt: TGTGCCAGCAGTGAGACAGGGCGGTACGAGCAGTACTTC; CDR3aa: CASSETGRYEQYF
v_gene: TRBV6-1; j_gene: TRBJ1-5; d_gene: NA; abundance: NA; len: 14; CDR3nt: TGTGCCAGCAGTGGCACCTATGGCAATCAGCCCCAGCATTTT; CDR3aa: CASSGTYGNQPQHF
v_gene: TRBV7-6; j_gene: TRBJ1-3; d_gene: NA; abundance: NA; len: 13; CDR3nt: TGTGCCAGCAGCTTATCAGCTGGAAACACCATATATTTT; CDR3aa: CASSLSAGNTIYF
v_gene: TRBV28; j_gene: TRBJ1-5; d_gene: NA; abundance: NA; len: 17; CDR3nt: TGTGCCACCCACGTATGGCGGGGGAAATATAGCAATCAGCCCCAGCATTTT; CDR3aa: CATHVWRGKYSNQPQHF
v_gene: TRBV2; j_gene: TRBJ1-4; d_gene: NA; abundance: NA; len: 14; CDR3nt: TGTGCCAGCAGCGCGGGACTGGGGACGGTTAAACTGTTTTTT; CDR3aa: CASSAGLGTVKLFF
v_gene: TRBV4-1; j_gene: TRBJ1-5; d_gene: NA; abundance: NA; len: 19; CDR3nt: TGCGCCAGCAGCCAACGCGTTAGCAGGACAGCTGGAAGCAATCAGCCCCAGCATTTT; CDR3aa: CASSQRVSRTAGSNQPQHF
v_gene: TRBV18; j_gene: TRBJ1-2; d_gene: TRBD1; abundance: NA; len: 16; CDR3nt: TGTGCCAGCTCGCCATTTCCGGGACAGGGGATTTACGGCTACACCTTC; CDR3aa: CASSPFPGQGIYGYTF
v_gene: TRBV2; j_gene: TRBJ1-5; d_gene: TRBD1; abundance: NA; len: 15; CDR3nt: TGTGCCAGCAGTTTACAACAGGGGGAACGGCAGCCCCAGCATTTT; CDR3aa: CASSLQQGERQPQHF
v_gene: TRBV7-8; j_gene: TRBJ2-1; d_gene: TRBD2; abundance: NA; len: 15; CDR3nt: TGTGCCAGCAGCTTATATCGTCGGGAGGGGAATGAGCAGTTCTTC; CDR3aa: CASSLYRREGNEQFF
v_gene: TRBV19; j_gene: TRBJ1-5; d_gene: NA; abundance: NA; len: 12; CDR3nt: TGTGCCAGTAGTCGGGGTACTCAGCCCCAGCATTTT; CDR3aa: CASSRGTQPQHF
v_gene: TRBV10-2; j_gene: TRBJ1-2; d_gene: TRBD1; abundance: NA; len: 14; CDR3nt: TGCGCCAGCAGTGAAAGGCAGGGGGTGAATGGCTACACCTTC; CDR3aa: CASSERQGVNGYTF
v_gene: TRBV5-1; j_gene: TRBJ2-7; d_gene: TRBD1; abundance: NA; len: 15; CDR3nt: TGCGCCAGCAGCCCACACCCGGGACAGACCTACGAGCAGTACTTC; CDR3aa: CASSPHPGQTYEQYF
v_gene: TRBV28; j_gene: TRBJ1-5; d_gene: NA; abundance: NA; len: 15; CDR3nt: TGTGCCAGCAGTTTATGGGGGGCCCGCAATCAGCCCCAGCATTTT; CDR3aa: CASSLWGARNQPQHF
v_gene: TRBV11-2; j_gene: TRBJ2-7; d_gene: NA; abundance: NA; len: 14; CDR3nt: TGTGCCAGCAGCTTAGGCCCGTTGTCCTACGAGCAGTACTTC; CDR3aa: CASSLGPLSYEQYF
v_gene: TRBV11-2; j_gene: TRBJ1-3; d_gene: TRBD1; abundance: NA; len: 16; CDR3nt: TGTGCCAGCAGCGAGCGACAGGGGGCGCAGGGAAACACCATATATTTT; CDR3aa: CASSERQGAQGNTIYF
v_gene: TRBV14; j_gene: TRBJ2-3; d_gene: TRBD2; abundance: NA; len: 17; CDR3nt: TGTGCCAGCAGCCAAGAATTGGTACTAGCGAGCACAGATACGCAGTATTTT; CDR3aa: CASSQELVLASTDTQYF
v_gene: TRBV5-1; j_gene: TRBJ2-7; d_gene: TRBD1; abundance: NA; len: 14; CDR3nt: TGCGCCAGCAGCTTGGCAGCAGGGGGTTACGAGCAGTACTTC; CDR3aa: CASSLAAGGYEQYF
v_gene: TRBV18; j_gene: TRBJ2-1; d_gene: NA; abundance: once; len: 12; CDR3nt: TGTGCCAGCTCACCGGGGAGGAATGAGCAGTTCTTC; CDR3aa: CASSPGRNEQFF
v_gene: TRBV28; j_gene: TRBJ1-4; d_gene: NA; abundance: NA; len: 14; CDR3nt: TGTGCCAGCTGCCGGGTGGGGGCAGGTGAAAAACTGTTTTTT; CDR3aa: CASCRVGAGEKLFF
v_gene: TRBV25-1; j_gene: TRBJ2-4; d_gene: NA; abundance: few; len: 13; CDR3nt: TGTGCCAGCAGCTCTTCCGCCAAAAACATTCAGTACTTC; CDR3aa: CASSSSAKNIQYF
v_gene: TRBV29-1; j_gene: TRBJ1-1; d_gene: TRBD1; abundance: NA; len: 13; CDR3nt: TGCAGCGTTGGCCAGGGGGTGGACACTGAAGCTTTCTTT; CDR3aa: CSVGQGVDTEAFF
v_gene: TRBV2; j_gene: TRBJ2-3; d_gene: TRBD1; abundance: once; len: 17; CDR3nt: TGTGCCAGCAGTGTTAGGGACAGGGGAGATACCACAGATACGCAGTATTTT; CDR3aa: CASSVRDRGDTTDTQYF
v_gene: TRBV9; j_gene: TRBJ2-7; d_gene: NA; abundance: NA; len: 14; CDR3nt: TGTGCCAGCAGCGAGGGGGTCGGGGCGTACGAGCAGTACTTC; CDR3aa: CASSEGVGAYEQYF
v_gene: TRBV27; j_gene: TRBJ1-5; d_gene: NA; abundance: NA; len: 12; CDR3nt: TGTGCCAGCAGTTTACTCAATCAGCCCCAGCATTTT; CDR3aa: CASSLLNQPQHF
v_gene: TRBV29-1; j_gene: TRBJ1-1; d_gene: NA; abundance: NA; len: 10; CDR3nt: TGCAGCGTTGTAGTCGCTGAAGCTTTCTTT; CDR3aa: CSVVVAEAFF
v_gene: TRBV5-1; j_gene: TRBJ1-5; d_gene: TRBD1; abundance: NA; len: 14; CDR3nt: TGCGCCAGCAGCGCAGGACAGGGCAATCAGCCCCAGCATTTT; CDR3aa: CASSAGQGNQPQHF
v_gene: TRBV6-1; j_gene: TRBJ2-7; d_gene: NA; abundance: NA; len: 11; CDR3nt: TGTGCCAGCACACGGGGATACGAGCAGTACTTC; CDR3aa: CASTRGYEQYF
v_gene: TRBV4-1; j_gene: TRBJ2-1; d_gene: TRBD2; abundance: NA; len: 16; CDR3nt: TGCGCCAGCAGCCAAGATACGGGAGGGCTATACAATAAGCAGTTCTTC; CDR3aa: CASSQDTGGLYNKQFF
v_gene: TRBV23-1; j_gene: TRBJ2-2; d_gene: NA; abundance: NA; len: 17; CDR3nt: TGCGCCAGCAGTCAATCTTGCCGGGATCCGAGCACCGGGGAGCTGTTTTTT; CDR3aa: CASSQSCRDPSTGELFF
v_gene: TRBV6-1; j_gene: TRBJ2-7; d_gene: TRBD1; abundance: NA; len: 16; CDR3nt: TGTGCCAGCAGTGAACAGGACAGGGGTCATCTCTACGAGCAGTACTTC; CDR3aa: CASSEQDRGHLYEQYF
v_gene: TRBV18; j_gene: TRBJ1-1; d_gene: NA; abundance: NA; len: 16; CDR3nt: TGTGCCAGCTCACCGGGTTCCGGGGGAGGGAACACTGAAGCTTTCTTT; CDR3aa: CASSPGSGGGNTEAFF
v_gene: TRBV4-1; j_gene: TRBJ2-1; d_gene: NA; abundance: NA; len: 19; CDR3nt: TGCGCCAGCAGCCAAGGAGAATCCGGGACTGCCAGCTCCTACAATGAGCAGTTCTTC; CDR3aa: CASSQGESGTASSYNEQFF
v_gene: TRBV7-9; j_gene: TRBJ1-1; d_gene: TRBD1; abundance: NA; len: 13; CDR3nt: TGTGCCAGCAGCGCGGGACAGGGTACTGAAGCTTTCTTT; CDR3aa: CASSAGQGTEAFF
v_gene: TRBV7-2; j_gene: TRBJ2-7; d_gene: NA; abundance: once; len: 15; CDR3nt: TGTGCCAGCAGTTTTACGACTGGACTAATCCGAGAGCAGTACTTC; CDR3aa: CASSFTTGLIREQYF
v_gene: TRBV11-3; j_gene: TRBJ2-3; d_gene: TRBD2; abundance: NA; len: 16; CDR3nt: TGTGCCAGCAGCTACGGGACTAGCGGGAGCACAGATACGCAGTATTTT; CDR3aa: CASSYGTSGSTDTQYF
v_gene: TRBV5-4; j_gene: TRBJ1-2; d_gene: TRBD1; abundance: NA; len: 14; CDR3nt: TGTGCCAGCAGCTGGACAGGGTCAAACTATGGCTACACCTTC; CDR3aa: CASSWTGSNYGYTF